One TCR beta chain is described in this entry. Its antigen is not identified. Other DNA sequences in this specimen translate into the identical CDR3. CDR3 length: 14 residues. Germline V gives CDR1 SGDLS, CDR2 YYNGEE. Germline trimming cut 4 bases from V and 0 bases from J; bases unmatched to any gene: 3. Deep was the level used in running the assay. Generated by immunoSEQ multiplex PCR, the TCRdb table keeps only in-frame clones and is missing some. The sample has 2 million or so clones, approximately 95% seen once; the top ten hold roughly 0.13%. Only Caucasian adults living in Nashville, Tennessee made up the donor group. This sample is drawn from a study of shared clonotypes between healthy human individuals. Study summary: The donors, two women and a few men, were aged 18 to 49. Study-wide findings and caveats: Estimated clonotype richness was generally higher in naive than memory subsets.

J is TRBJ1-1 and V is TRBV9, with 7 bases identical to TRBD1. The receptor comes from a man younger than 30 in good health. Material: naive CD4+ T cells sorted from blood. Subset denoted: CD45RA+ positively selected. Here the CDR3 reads CASSRDSLNTEAFF. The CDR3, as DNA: TGTGCCAGCAGCCGGGACAGCTTGAACACTGAAGCTTTCTTT.